These 28 T cell receptor beta chains came from one sample sequenced in a study of T cell responses to AZD1222 COVID-19 vaccine. Using immunoSEQ multiplex PCR, the repertoire was profiled, and TCRdb retains in-frame clones only, with some absent. Of about 150,000 clones listed, roughly 90% were seen once; the top ten hold under 1.5%. The sample was peripheral blood, taken on day 0 of AZD1222 vaccination. The receptor source for this set is an adult in good health.

The DNA of the CDR3 is TGTGCCAGCAGTGAAGGAGCGGGGGGGAACACCGGGGAGCTGTTTTTT. It translates to CASSEGAGGNTGELFF. This chain links TRBV2 with TRBJ2-2, with TRBD2 matching over 9 bases. The CDR3 has 16 amino acids. CDR1 is SNHLY and CDR2 is FYNNEI in the germline V gene. V lost 1 base, J lost 1 base, and 1 base stayed unmatched. Full variable domain (missing parts from reference TRBV2 and TRBJ2-2): EPEVTQTPSHQVTQMGQEVILRCVPISNHLYFYWYRQILGQKVEFLVSFYNNEISEKSEIFDDQFSVERPDGSNFTLKIRSTKLEDSAMYFCASSEGAGGNTGELFFGEGSRLTVL.

V is TRBV6-5 and J is TRBJ1-1; tentatively, D is TRBD1 (5 bases). From germline, CDR1 is MNHEY and CDR2 SVGAGI. V shed 8 bases and J shed 2 bases, with 15 bases lying between them. The CDR3 covers 14 residues. The CDR3 protein is CASRGDLVNTEAFF. Written as DNA, the CDR3 is TGTGCCAGCCGGGGGGATTTAGTCAACACTGAAGCTTTCTTT.

This clone was seen only a few times. The chain links TRBV11-3 to TRBJ2-2; 7 bases align to TRBD1. With V trimmed by 4 bases and J by 5 bases, 10 bases remained unmatched. Germline V gene sequence: CDR1 SGHNT, CDR2 YENEEA. The CDR3 loop spans 16 amino acids. In nucleotides, the CDR3 is TGTGCCAGCAGCTCGCCTCGGGACAGAGTTACCGGGGAGCTGTTTTTT. Residues: CASSSPRDRVTGELFF.

The chain employs TRBV28 and TRBJ2-7; perhaps TRBD1 as D (6 bases). The CDR3 is made up of 12 amino acids. Trimming left V 7 bases short and J 7 bases short, with 14 bases between. Germline CDR1 and CDR2: MDHEN and SYDVKM. The CDR3 is CASMGAWEEQYF. The CDR3 nucleotides are TGTGCCAGCATGGGGGCGTGGGAGGAGCAGTACTTC.

The chain couples TRBV4-1 to TRBJ2-2; D ambiguous. From germline, CDR1 is MGHRA and CDR2 YSYEKL. This CDR3 is 13 amino acids long. V gave up 2 bases and J gave up 3 bases, with 4 bases separating them. The CDR3 spells CASSQQDTGELFF. Here the CDR3 DNA reads TGCGCCAGCAGCCAACAGGACACCGGGGAGCTGTTTTTT.

This chain links TRBV5-6 with TRBJ1-1; TRBD1 is a possible D gene (5 bases). Germline V CDR1 and CDR2: SGHDT, YYEEEE. The CDR3 length is 13 residues. Trimming removed 4 bases from V and 0 bases from J, with 7 bases in between. The CDR3 DNA follows: TGTGCCAGCAGCGTGACAGTGAACACTGAAGCTTTCTTT. Translating it yields CASSVTVNTEAFF.

The chain is built from TRBV7-8 and TRBJ2-7, with TRBD2 identical over 7 bases. Trimming at V came to 5 bases and at J to 5 bases, leaving 12 bases not matched to a gene. The germline CDR1 and CDR2 sequences are SGHVS and FQNEAQ. The CDR3 has 15 amino acids. The CDR3 region is CASSPRAGISNEQYF. The CDR3 DNA is TGTGCCAGCAGCCCCAGAGCGGGGATTAGCAACGAGCAGTACTTC.

The chain joins TRBV7-2 to TRBJ1-5; D remains ambiguous. The ends were cut back, 5 bases at V and 0 bases at J, with 11 bases in the middle. This CDR3 region has 15 residues. Germline CDR1 is SGHTA and CDR2 is FQGNSA. This CDR3 reads CASSLRSLSNQPQHF. Written as DNA, the CDR3 is TGTGCCAGCAGCCTAAGAAGCCTTAGCAATCAGCCCCAGCATTTT.

J is TRBJ2-1 and V is TRBV7-9; D gene ambiguous. The CDR3 is made up of 13 amino acids. V lost 4 bases and J lost 9, with 13 bases in between. From germline, CDR1 is SEHNR and CDR2 FQNEAQ (reference sequence). CDR3 loop: CASSYSRPSEQFF. CDR3 nucleotide sequence: TGTGCCAGCAGCTACTCACGGCCCAGTGAGCAGTTCTTC.

This clone has more than one count but fewer than ten. The chain joins TRBV30 to TRBJ1-2; no clear D gene. The germline V gene encodes CDR1 GTSNPN and CDR2 SVGIG (reference sequence). Trimming shortened V by 3 bases and J by 7 bases, and 12 bases separated the two germline ends. The CDR3 covers 12 residues. CDR3 DNA sequence: TGTGCCTGGAGCCGAGGCGGCAGTGGCTACACCTTC. Residues: CAWSRGGSGYTF.

For this clone: Additional DNA sequences in this sample encode the identical CDR3. The gene calls are TRBV18 and TRBJ2-5; D ambiguous. CDR1 is KGHSH, CDR2 LQKENI, per germline. CDR3 length equals 11 residues. Trimming left V 3 bases short and J 2 bases short, with 1 base between. CDR3 amino acids: CASSPQETQYF. For the CDR3, the DNA is TGTGCCAGCTCACCTCAAGAGACCCAGTACTTC.

This chain joins TRBV12-3 or TRBV12-4 and TRBJ2-5; no firm D call. This CDR3 is 13 amino acids long. V lost 1 base, J lost 3 bases, and 6 bases lay in between. CDR3 bases: TGTGCCAGCAGTTTAGGGCCAAAAGAGACCCAGTACTTC. Its translation: CASSLGPKETQYF.

The gene calls are TRBV28 and TRBJ2-7; D call uncertain. Germline V lookup: CDR1 MDHEN, CDR2 SYDVKM. The CDR3 runs to 13 residues. V gave up 5 bases and J gave up 1 base, with 9 bases separating them. The CDR3: CASSPLGSYEQYF. In DNA, the CDR3 is TGTGCCAGCAGTCCGCTGGGTTCCTACGAGCAGTACTTC.

This chain uses TRBV19 with TRBJ1-1, with D tentatively TRBD1 (6 bases). CDR3 length: 12 amino acids. V was pared by 7 bases and J by 6 bases, with 12 bases between. Germline V gene lookup returns CDR1 LNHDA and CDR2 SQIVND (reference sequence). Here the CDR3 DNA reads TGTGCCAGTACTTCTGGGGGGCCTGAAGCTTTCTTT. It yields the protein CASTSGGPEAFF.

The rearrangement uses TRBV27 and TRBJ1-2; D not resolved. Per the germline V gene, CDR1 is MNHEY and CDR2 is SMNVEV (reference sequence). The V gene lost 3 bases and the J gene lost 5 bases, with 19 bases spanning the gap. This CDR3 contains 16 residues. CDR3 protein: CASSFLGPPRSYGYTF. The DNA of the CDR3 is TGTGCCAGCAGTTTTTTAGGACCCCCCCGCTCATATGGCTACACCTTC.

The rearrangement uses TRBV19 and TRBJ1-2; D is possibly TRBD1 (6 bases). CDR1 is LNHDA and CDR2 is SQIVND in the germline V gene (reference sequence). V dropped 4 bases and J dropped 4 bases, with 13 bases sitting between them. This CDR3 region has 14 residues. The CDR3 DNA follows: TGTGCCAGTAGTACCGGGGGGGCTGGCTATGGCTACACCTTC. This translates into CASSTGGAGYGYTF.

The chain combines TRBV30 with TRBJ2-5, with unresolved D. Trimming left V 4 bases short and J 3 bases short, with 6 bases between. Germline lookup yields CDR1 GTSNPN and CDR2 SVGIG (reference sequence). The CDR3 has 11 residues. The CDR3, as DNA: TGTGCCTGGACCTTCAAAGAGACCCAGTACTTC. Protein sequence: CAWTFKETQYF.

This chain connects TRBV9 to TRBJ1-5; weak D call: TRBD1 (6 bases). Trimming left V 0 bases short and J 7 bases short, with 14 bases between. This CDR3 region has 15 residues. Germline V gene sequence: CDR1 SGDLS, CDR2 YYNGEE. The CDR3 loop is CASSVGGGAGQPQHF. In DNA form, the CDR3 reads TGTGCCAGCAGCGTAGGCGGGGGGGCAGGGCAGCCCCAGCATTTT.

This clone appeared once. The CDR3 coding sequence is TGTGCCACCAGCGTCGGCGGGACAGGTTGGGCTTTCTTT. Translation: CATSVGGTGWAFF. The chain joins TRBV15 to TRBJ1-1; 8 bases match TRBD1. The germline CDR1 and CDR2 sequences are LNHNV and YYDKDF (reference sequence). The length of the CDR3 is 13 residues. The trim removed 5 bases at V and 11 bases at J, leaving 10 bases unmatched.

The chain links TRBV2 to TRBJ2-2, with a possible D match to TRBD2 (7 bases). Germline loops: CDR1 SNHLY, CDR2 FYNNEI. This CDR3 contains 14 residues. V dropped 7 bases and J dropped 0 bases, with 9 bases sitting between them. CDR3 amino acids: CASIGGANTGELFF. The CDR3 region has the DNA TGTGCCAGCATAGGGGGGGCGAACACCGGGGAGCTGTTTTTT.

This chain links TRBV6-6 with TRBJ1-5; tentatively, D is TRBD1 (5 bases). V was pared by 6 bases and J by 5 bases, with 14 bases between. CDR3 length: 14 amino acids. The germline V gene has CDR1 MNHNY and CDR2 SVGAGI (reference sequence). CDR3 DNA: TGTGCCAGCAGCCCCCCGGGGGGGGATCAGCCCCAGCATTTT. It codes for CASSPPGGDQPQHF.

This clone occurred once. The rearrangement joins TRBV29-1 to TRBJ2-7; the D gene is possibly TRBD2 (5 bases). The CDR3 covers 12 residues. The V end lost 6 bases, the J end lost 2 bases, and 11 bases lay between the germline ends. CDR1 is SQVTM and CDR2 is ANQGSEA in the germline V gene. CDR3 protein: CSVELDPYEQYF. CDR3 DNA: TGCAGCGTAGAACTAGATCCCTACGAGCAGTACTTC.

This clone was seen once. The gene calls are TRBV4-3 and TRBJ1-2; D is unresolved. V gave up 0 bases and J gave up 4 bases, with 9 bases separating them. Germline V gene data show CDR1 as LGHNA and CDR2 as YSLEER. The CDR3 loop spans 14 amino acids. CDR3 sequence: CASSQDHQAYGYTF. The CDR3 bases are TGCGCCAGCAGCCAAGATCACCAGGCCTATGGCTACACCTTC.

V gene TRBV19 combines with J gene TRBJ1-2; no firm D call. The CDR3 is made up of 16 amino acids. Germline CDR1 and CDR2: LNHDA and SQIVND (reference sequence). V lost 4 bases to trimming and J lost 3 bases, with 18 bases between them. Here the CDR3 reads CASSTQFPGLDYGYTF. The CDR3 DNA is TGTGCCAGTAGTACCCAATTCCCCGGACTGGACTATGGCTACACCTTC.

V and J are TRBV6-5 and TRBJ1-4; TRBD1 might be the D (5 bases). V dropped 5 bases and J dropped 5 bases, with 12 bases sitting between them. The CDR3 loop spans 14 amino acids. Germline assignment: CDR1 MNHEY and CDR2 SVGAGI. The chain's CDR3 is CASSSRVGNEKLFF. Written as DNA, the CDR3 is TGTGCCAGCAGTAGCAGGGTGGGGAATGAAAAACTGTTTTTT.

A single count supports this clone. The chain combines TRBV5-1 with TRBJ1-2, with TRBD1 as a possible D gene (6 bases). The CDR3 spans 13 residues. Germline-derived CDR1 and CDR2 are SGHRS and YFSETQ. V lost 0 bases to trimming and J lost 8 bases, with 11 bases between them. CDR3 loop: CASSLESGEGYTF. The CDR3 nucleotides are TGCGCCAGCAGCTTGGAGTCAGGGGAGGGCTACACCTTC. The full variable domain, with the rest looked up from reference TRBV5-1 and TRBJ1-2, is KAGVTQTPRYLIKTRGQQVTLSCSPISGHRSVSWYQQTPGQGLQFLFEYFSETQRNKGNFPGRFSGRQFSNSRSEMNVSTLELGDSALYLCASSLESGEGYTFGSGTRLTVV.

The J gene is TRBJ1-1, the V gene TRBV6-2 or TRBV6-3; D not certain. The CDR3 is 14 residues long. CDR1 is MNHEY, CDR2 SVGEGT, per germline. The V end lost 2 bases, the J end lost 7 bases, and 14 bases lay between the germline ends. CDR3 in DNA: TGTGCCAGCAGTTACGGAGACACCCTTAATGAAGCTTTCTTT. The encoded protein is CASSYGDTLNEAFF.

The V call is TRBV2, the J call TRBJ1-2, with D perhaps TRBD1 (6 bases). This CDR3 spans 18 amino acids. Trimming stripped 6 bases from V and 5 bases from J, with 28 bases between. CDR1 and CDR2 (germline): SNHLY, FYNNEI. The CDR3 is CASSDLSSQGKRGYGYTF. The CDR3 DNA reads TGTGCCAGCAGCGACCTGAGCTCGCAGGGGAAGAGGGGGTATGGCTACACCTTC.